Listed below are T cell receptor beta chains from one sample, sequenced in a study of T cells after yellow fever vaccination. TCRdb itself ran the 5' RACE reads through MiXCR, one entry per CDR3 protein. This sample yields about 130,000 distinct CDR3 sequences, of which 5% to 7.5% are seen a single time; approximately 0.67% belongs to the top ten. The material sequenced was CD4+ T cells sorted from PBMCs, taken 10 days after the yellow fever booster vaccination. Source of these receptors: a man aged 25-40 years who received the YFV17D yellow fever vaccine. The CDR3 runs from the conserved cysteine through the conserved F or W. Each record gives: D gene, V gene, clone size, J gene, CDR3 protein, CDR3 DNA. A D gene is named only where the DNA matches it firmly. Rows may omit the clone size; those that give it use once, few, many or a size class.

>TRBD1|TRBV14|many|TRBJ2-1
CASSQGGRGFEYEQFF
TGTGCCAGCAGCCAAGGGGGCAGGGGGTTTGAGTACGAGCAGTTCTTC
>TRBD1|TRBV14|many|TRBJ2-1
CASSQVSQGAGEQFF
TGTGCCAGCAGCCAAGTTTCACAGGGGGCCGGTGAGCAGTTCTTC
>NA|TRBV28|many|TRBJ1-1
CASSSVATEAFF
TGTGCCAGCAGTTCGGTGGCCACTGAAGCTTTCTTT
>TRBD1|TRBV10-1|many|TRBJ2-3
CASGTGFADTQYF
TGCGCCAGCGGGACAGGGTTCGCAGATACGCAGTATTTT
>NA|TRBV18|many|TRBJ1-5
CASSLTESNQPQHF
TGTGCCAGCTCGTTGACGGAAAGCAATCAGCCCCAGCATTTT
>NA|TRBV6-6|many|TRBJ1-1
CASTPPGGTEAFF
TGTGCCAGCACGCCTCCAGGAGGGACTGAAGCTTTCTTT
>TRBD1|TRBV19|many|TRBJ2-7
CASSASTGGRDEQYF
TGTGCCAGTAGTGCTTCGACAGGGGGCCGCGACGAGCAGTACTTC
>TRBD2|TRBV10-3|many|TRBJ2-3
CAISEERELTDTQYF
TGTGCCATCAGTGAGGAGCGGGAGCTCACAGATACGCAGTATTTT
>NA|TRBV14|many|TRBJ2-3
CASSQHPAGADTQYF
TGTGCCAGCAGTCAACACCCGGCAGGGGCAGATACGCAGTATTTT
>TRBD2|TRBV15|many|TRBJ2-7
CATSRDLAGPSYEQYF
TGTGCCACCAGCAGGGATCTAGCGGGACCCTCCTACGAGCAGTACTTC
>NA|TRBV4-2|many|TRBJ2-5
CASSQDHGEETQYF
TGTGCCAGCAGCCAAGACCACGGGGAAGAGACCCAGTACTTC
>TRBD2|TRBV6-1|many|TRBJ2-1
CASFSGTSGTSYNEQFF
TGTGCCAGCTTCTCCGGGACTAGCGGGACCTCCTACAATGAGCAGTTCTTC
>NA|TRBV6-1|many|TRBJ2-7
CAISRGTYEQYF
TGTGCCATTTCGAGGGGGACTTACGAGCAGTACTTC
>NA|TRBV20-1|few|TRBJ2-7
CSAQSVDEQYF
TGCAGTGCTCAGTCGGTGGACGAGCAGTACTTC
>NA|TRBV5-1|many|TRBJ1-2
CASSLEHSSYGYTF
TGCGCCAGCAGCTTGGAACACTCTAGCTATGGCTACACCTTC
>NA|TRBV5-4|many|TRBJ2-1
CASSLYGSTYNEQFF
TGTGCCAGCAGCTTGTACGGGAGCACTTACAATGAGCAGTTCTTC
>NA|TRBV11-2|many|TRBJ2-2
CASSENNWDWALFF
TGTGCCAGCAGCGAAAACAATTGGGACTGGGCGCTGTTTTTT
>NA|TRBV7-9|NA|TRBJ1-5
CASSTQAGGQPQHF
TGTGCCAGCAGCACCCAGGCGGGGGGTCAGCCCCAGCATTTT
>TRBD1|TRBV5-1|few|TRBJ1-2
CASSFPKTGLDNGYTF
TGCGCCAGCAGCTTTCCGAAGACAGGGTTGGATAATGGCTACACCTTC
>TRBD1|TRBV27|many|TRBJ2-2
CASSLMSGTGTGELFF
TGTGCCAGCAGTTTGATGTCCGGGACAGGTACCGGGGAGCTGTTTTTT
>NA|TRBV29-1|many|TRBJ2-7
CSVGLGGSSYEQYF
TGCAGCGTTGGACTAGGGGGATCCTCCTACGAGCAGTACTTC
>TRBD2|TRBV5-1|many|TRBJ2-3
CASFREAGLAARDTQYF
TGCGCCAGCTTCCGAGAGGCGGGACTAGCAGCCCGAGATACGCAGTATTTT
>NA|TRBV18|few|TRBJ1-2
CASSPRTPPYGYTF
TGTGCCAGCTCACCCCGGACACCGCCCTATGGCTACACCTTC
>NA|TRBV6-5|many|TRBJ2-1
CASSYLWGSRNEQFF
TGTGCCAGCAGTTACCTGTGGGGGTCTAGGAATGAGCAGTTCTTC
>NA|TRBV12-3/TRBV12-4|many|TRBJ2-1
CASSRGAPYNEQFF
TGTGCCAGCAGTCGGGGGGCCCCCTACAATGAGCAGTTCTTC
>NA|TRBV5-4|many|TRBJ2-5
CASRQGTQETQYF
TGTGCCAGCAGACAGGGTACCCAAGAGACCCAGTACTTC
>NA|TRBV7-7|many|TRBJ2-1
CASSLLQGGGSEQFF
TGTGCTAGCAGCTTACTTCAGGGTGGGGGATCTGAGCAGTTCTTC
>NA|TRBV29-1|many|TRBJ2-3
CSVEEASDTQYF
TGCAGCGTTGAAGAGGCTTCCGATACGCAGTATTTT
>NA|TRBV18|many|TRBJ2-3
CASSPEHTQYF
TGTGCCAGCTCACCTGAACATACGCAGTATTTT
>TRBD2|TRBV29-1|few|TRBJ2-1
CSVITSGRANEQFF
TGCAGCGTGATAACTAGCGGGAGGGCCAATGAGCAGTTCTTC
>NA|TRBV19|many|TRBJ2-3
CASSRTKSWADTQYF
TGTGCCAGTAGTCGGACCAAAAGTTGGGCAGATACGCAGTATTTT
>TRBD2|TRBV24-1|few|TRBJ2-5
CATRPGTSGSQETQYF
TGTGCCACCAGACCAGGGACTAGCGGGAGTCAAGAGACCCAGTACTTC
>TRBD2|TRBV5-4|NA|TRBJ2-1
CASSPGTSGGNEQFF
TGTGCCAGCAGCCCCGGGACTAGCGGGGGCAATGAGCAGTTCTTC
>NA|TRBV12-3/TRBV12-4|many|TRBJ2-3
CASTPPGLDTQYF
TGTGCCAGCACCCCTCCGGGCTTAGATACGCAGTATTTT
>NA|TRBV18|many|TRBJ2-3
CASSPVAGASTDTQYF
TGTGCCAGCTCACCGGTTGCGGGCGCGAGCACAGATACGCAGTATTTT
>NA|TRBV12-3/TRBV12-4|many|TRBJ2-1
CASTIPQADEQFF
TGTGCCAGCACCATCCCACAGGCCGATGAGCAGTTCTTC
>NA|TRBV7-2|many|TRBJ2-3
CASSLAGRQLASTDTQYF
TGTGCCAGCAGCTTAGCGGGGAGGCAACTAGCAAGCACAGATACGCAGTATTTT
>NA|TRBV3-1|many|TRBJ2-7
CASSQVRGYEQYF
TGTGCCAGCAGCCAAGTCAGGGGTTACGAGCAGTACTTC
>TRBD1|TRBV29-1|NA|TRBJ1-6
CSVRDSGSPLHF
TGCAGCGTCCGGGACAGCGGTTCACCCCTCCACTTT
>NA|TRBV23-1|many|TRBJ2-1
CASSQSPFPNEQFF
TGCGCCAGCAGTCAATCTCCCTTTCCCAATGAGCAGTTCTTC
>NA|TRBV20-1|many|TRBJ2-7
CSARTIGTSYEQYF
TGCAGTGCTAGGACTATAGGCACCTCCTACGAGCAGTACTTC
>NA|TRBV20-1|many|TRBJ2-5
CSARESDGLETQYF
TGCAGTGCTAGAGAATCTGACGGGTTGGAGACCCAGTACTTC
>NA|TRBV28|once|TRBJ2-7
CASSPAALEQYF
TGTGCCAGCAGTCCCGCCGCGCTTGAGCAGTACTTC
>NA|TRBV29-1|many|TRBJ2-5
CSVPRGENQETQYF
TGCAGCGTACCCAGGGGGGAGAACCAAGAGACCCAGTACTTC
>NA|TRBV4-1|NA|TRBJ2-1
CASSLDLSEGYNEQFF
TGCGCCAGCAGCTTGGATCTTAGCGAAGGATACAATGAGCAGTTCTTC
>NA|TRBV5-6|few|TRBJ1-2
CASSLYYGYTF
TGTGCCAGCAGCCTGTACTACGGCTACACCTTC
>TRBD2|TRBV20-1|few|TRBJ2-1
CSARIAGTTYNEQFF
TGCAGTGCTAGAATAGCGGGCACCACCTACAATGAGCAGTTCTTC
>NA|TRBV7-3|medium-sized|TRBJ2-3
CASSLMGGTDTQYF
TGTGCCAGCAGCTTGATGGGGGGCACAGATACGCAGTATTTT
>NA|TRBV19|many|TRBJ2-4
CASSLETKNIQYF
TGTGCCTCGTCCCTGGAAACCAAAAACATTCAGTACTTC
>TRBD2|TRBV3-1|once|TRBJ2-7
CASSPLTGGDEQYF
TGTGCCAGCAGCCCGTTAACGGGAGGGGACGAGCAGTACTTC
>NA|TRBV7-2|many|TRBJ2-1
CASSSTPGLSHEQFF
TGTGCCAGCAGCTCCACTCCGGGACTTAGCCATGAGCAGTTCTTC
>TRBD1|TRBV14|many|TRBJ1-2
CASSLRQGDYGYTF
TGTGCCAGCAGCCTCAGACAGGGGGACTATGGCTACACCTTC
>NA|TRBV7-2|few|TRBJ1-5
CASSLGTPGMQPQHF
TGTGCCAGCAGCTTAGGAACCCCCGGCATGCAGCCCCAGCATTTT
>NA|TRBV20-1|few|TRBJ1-4
CSARTQGWNNEKLFF
TGCAGTGCTAGGACTCAGGGGTGGAATAATGAAAAACTGTTTTTT
>NA|TRBV28|many|TRBJ2-7
CASSKQGLYEQYF
TGTGCCAGCAGTAAACAGGGTTTATACGAGCAGTACTTC
>NA|TRBV7-9|many|TRBJ1-1
CASSFPQRNTEAFF
TGTGCCAGCAGCTTTCCACAGAGGAACACTGAAGCTTTCTTT
>NA|TRBV19|many|TRBJ2-1
CASTDAPHNEQFF
TGTGCCAGTACCGATGCTCCTCACAATGAGCAGTTCTTC
>NA|TRBV5-1|many|TRBJ2-1
CASSLSPNGNEQFF
TGCGCCAGCAGCTTGTCCCCAAATGGGAATGAGCAGTTCTTC
>TRBD2|TRBV7-8|many|TRBJ2-1
CASSLRTSLFF
TGTGCCAGCAGCTTAAGGACTAGCCTGTTCTTC
>NA|TRBV11-2|many|TRBJ2-7
CASSLVAPSYEQYF
TGTGCCAGCAGCTTAGTAGCGCCCTCCTACGAGCAGTACTTC